The sequence of this TCR beta chain was determined in a study of OX40 agonist ivuxolimab in advanced cancers. Study-level information: People who had prior anti-PD-1, anti-PD-L1 or anti-CTLA-4 therapy could take part, and roughly 40% had some. Study observations and caveats: On average, CD8+ T cells showed a greater number of expanded clones than CD4+.

This CDR3 is 13 amino acids long. Trimming left V 9 bases short and J 1 base short, with 11 bases between. The germline gives CDR1 LNHDA, CDR2 SQIVND (reference sequence). Libraries were prepared by immunoSEQ multiplex PCR; TCRdb keeps only in-frame clonotypes and omits some of them. This repertoire shows tens of thousands of clones, about 82% found once; its top ten account for approximately 11%. As concerns this clone: Its antigen is unidentified.

The rearrangement links TRBV19 to TRBJ2-3, with D hard to call. The source of this sequence is an adult with an advanced solid tumor such as melanoma, head and neck, liver or kidney cancer. The sequences come from CD4+ or CD8+ T cells sorted from blood, collected in a trial of the OX40 agonist ivuxolimab. Written as DNA, the CDR3 is TGTGCCAGCACGAGGACGGGCACAGATACGCAGTATTTT. It translates to CASTRTGTDTQYF.